This T cell receptor (beta chain) is drawn from a study of cytomegalovirus exposure and HLA in healthy donors. Study-wide context: In an early release, HLA-typed donors contributed 75 million to 85 million unique TCR sequences.

This clone was picked up a small number of times. Antigen unknown. Germline CDR1 and CDR2: SQVTM and ANQGSEA. This CDR3 has 14 amino acids. Trimming took off 5 bases at V and 1 base at J, with 14 bases between the two ends. The PCR had 60 Vbeta and 13 Jbeta primers. Clones were sequenced by immunoSEQ multiplex PCR, and TCRdb holds only the in-frame ones, with some missing. The table records 100,000 to 150,000 clones, roughly a sixth of them present only once. Study-level findings and limits: One variant, a missense change in DCLRE1C, was linked in a later analysis to TCR beta V- and J-gene trimming. Researchers reported in a later analysis that common viral pathogens appeared linked to several top clusters.

Material: PBMCs. V gene TRBV29-1 combines with J gene TRBJ1-1; D gene uncertain. This sequence originates from a female donor in good health and CMV-seropositive. CDR3 sequence reads: CSVQEFSTNTEAFF. The DNA for the CDR3 is TGCAGCGTTCAGGAATTTTCGACGAACACTGAAGCTTTCTTT.